One and the same sample provided the 24 T cell receptor beta chains below, sequenced in a study of CD8 T cells in ankylosing spondylitis. Overall study findings and caveats: Several highly homologous variants made up a TCR beta motif, and this motif appeared characteristic of ankylosing spondylitis blood.

For these TCRs, the target antigens are not known. TCRdb used MiXCR to reprocess the 5' RACE reads, holding one entry per CDR3 protein. The data contain 650,000 to 800,000 distinct CDR3 sequences, roughly 19% of them singletons. Sequenced input: blood, either unsorted or a sorted T cell fraction (not recorded which). Receptors originate from a male donor with ankylosing spondylitis.

The chain is built from TRBV4-3 and TRBJ1-6, with D perhaps TRBD1 (6 bases). The germline V gene has CDR1 LGHNA and CDR2 YSLEER. The CDR3 is made up of 15 amino acids. The V end lost 1 base, the J end lost 8 bases, and 12 bases lay between the germline ends. This chain's CDR3 is CASSQVTGRDSPLHF. The CDR3, as DNA: TGCGCCAGCAGCCAAGTTACAGGGAGAGATTCACCCCTCCACTTT.

V usage is TRBV4-1 and J usage is TRBJ2-5; 9 bases fit TRBD1. V lost 1 base to trimming and J lost 4 bases; unmatched junction nucleotides: 7. The germline CDR1 and CDR2 sequences are MGHRA and YSYEKL. The CDR3 runs to 16 residues. The CDR3 bases are TGCGCCAGCAGCCAAGGCGCCTCGACAGGGGGAGAGACCCAGTACTTC. Translating it yields CASSQGASTGGETQYF.

This clonotype was seen a few times. The rearrangement joins TRBV4-2 to TRBJ2-7, with TRBD1 matching 9 bases. This CDR3 region has 16 residues. V shed 1 base and J 3 bases; nucleotides not matched to a gene: 7. Germline assignment: CDR1 LGHNA and CDR2 YNFKEQ. The CDR3 sequence is CASSQAVGQGNYEQYF. CDR3 coding DNA: TGTGCCAGCAGCCAAGCTGTCGGACAGGGGAACTACGAGCAGTACTTC.

This clonotype has only a few counts. The chain employs TRBV5-1 and TRBJ1-1; D not certain. Trimming stripped 4 bases from V and 5 bases from J, with 15 bases between. This CDR3 contains 14 residues. From germline, CDR1 is SGHRS and CDR2 YFSETQ. CDR3 bases: TGCGCCAGCAGCCCGGACCCAGGAGGGACTGAAGCTTTCTTT. Encoded protein: CASSPDPGGTEAFF.

V gene TRBV2 combines with J gene TRBJ1-5; tentatively, D is TRBD1 (5 bases). The CDR3 is made up of 14 amino acids. Germline CDR1 is SNHLY and CDR2 is FYNNEI. Between the trimmed V and J ends, which lost 7 bases and 5 bases, there was a span of 15 bases. CDR3 sequence reads: CASTHGGGYQPQHF. CDR3 DNA: TGTGCCAGCACCCACGGGGGGGGTTATCAGCCCCAGCATTTT.

A few counts support this clonotype. This chain joins TRBV27 and TRBJ2-1; the match to TRBD2 covers 9 bases. The germline V gene encodes CDR1 MNHEY and CDR2 SMNVEV (reference sequence). The V and J ends lost 5 bases and 8 bases, in that order; junction bases with no gene match: 13. This CDR3 contains 16 residues. CDR3 nucleotide sequence: TGTGCCAGCAGTATCACCCTTGCGGGAGGGAAGTATGAGCAGTTCTTC. It codes for CASSITLAGGKYEQFF.

V and J are TRBV3-1 and TRBJ1-1, with D hard to call. The length of the CDR3 is 13 residues. Germline loops: CDR1 LGHDT, CDR2 YNNKEL (reference sequence). The V gene lost 6 bases and the J gene lost 9 bases, with 17 bases spanning the gap. In DNA form, the CDR3 reads TGTGCCAGCAGACGGACCGCGACCTCTCAAGCTTTCTTT. The encoded protein is CASRRTATSQAFF.

The table lists this clonotype with a few counts. The chain recombines TRBV29-1 with TRBJ1-1; D call uncertain. V lost 6 bases to trimming and J lost 5 bases, with 13 bases between them. The CDR3 sequence is 12 residues long. The V gene's germline CDR1 is SQVTM and CDR2 ANQGSEA. CDR3 bases: TGCAGCGTGGACGAACGGGGAACTGAAGCTTTCTTT. Protein sequence: CSVDERGTEAFF.

In this sample, this clonotype turned up a few times. This rearrangement joins TRBV9 to TRBJ1-2; D remains unclear. The V end lost 4 bases, the J end lost 4 bases, and 14 bases lay between the germline ends. Germline-derived CDR1 and CDR2 are SGDLS and YYNGEE. The CDR3 is made up of 14 amino acids. CDR3 coding DNA: TGTGCCAGCAGCCCCGATAGCGCAGGCTATGGCTACACCTTC. Its protein is CASSPDSAGYGYTF.

This clonotype was observed a few times. The gene calls are TRBV12-3 or TRBV12-4 and TRBJ2-7; D is perhaps TRBD1 (6 bases). The CDR3 length is 11 residues. V lost 6 bases and J 7 bases, leaving 10 bases between the germline ends. The CDR3 sequence is CASSRTGEQYF. In DNA form, the CDR3 reads TGTGCCAGCAGCCGCACAGGGGAGCAGTACTTC.

There are many counts of this clonotype. This sequence joins TRBV3-1 and TRBJ1-1; D call uncertain. Trimming cost V 1 base and J 10 bases, with 13 bases left between them. The CDR3 spans 13 residues. Germline V gene lookup returns CDR1 LGHDT and CDR2 YNNKEL (reference sequence). The CDR3 sequence: CASSQGEGNTAFF. CDR3 nucleotide sequence: TGTGCCAGCAGCCAAGGGGAGGGAAACACAGCTTTCTTT.

The rearrangement uses TRBV7-2 and TRBJ2-7; 9 nucleotides agree with TRBD2. In germline, CDR1 is SGHTA, CDR2 FQGNSA. This CDR3 comprises 14 residues. Trimming took 7 bases from V and 3 from J; bases not matched to a gene: 7. The CDR3 sequence: CASTLGLANYEQYF. Here the CDR3 DNA reads TGTGCCAGCACCCTGGGACTAGCCAACTACGAGCAGTACTTC.

This clonotype appeared a single time. The chain has TRBV6-1 and TRBJ2-7; 9 bases are shared with TRBD1. CDR3 length: 15 residues. CDR1 is MNHNS, CDR2 SASEGT, per germline. J lost 0 bases, V lost 5 bases, and 5 bases had no gene match. The CDR3: CASSRQGGDSYEQYF. The CDR3 nucleotides are TGTGCCAGCAGTAGACAGGGGGGAGACTCCTACGAGCAGTACTTC.

This chain uses TRBV5-1 with TRBJ2-1, with 8 nucleotides matching TRBD1. V shed 4 bases, J shed 4 bases, and the junction held 4 bases outside the gene matches. Germline V gives CDR1 SGHRS, CDR2 YFSETQ. CDR3 size: 14 residues. The CDR3 region has the DNA TGCGCCAGCAGCGCGGGACAGGATTACAATGAGCAGTTCTTC. Its translation is CASSAGQDYNEQFF.

This clonotype was detected a few times. CDR3 nucleotides: TGTGCCAGCAGTTCCCATGGGACAGATGGAAACACCATATATTTT. It codes for CASSSHGTDGNTIYF. The rearrangement links TRBV6-5 to TRBJ1-3, with 7 bases aligning to TRBD1. CDR3 length: 15 amino acids. The V gene end was trimmed by 4 bases and the J gene end by 3 bases; junction bases not matched to a gene: 6. Per germline, CDR1 MNHEY and CDR2 SVGAGI.

This rearrangement joins TRBV4-1 to TRBJ2-7, with TRBD1 identical over 7 bases. The CDR3 sequence is 16 residues long. The germline CDR1 and CDR2 sequences are MGHRA and YSYEKL. J was trimmed by 0 bases and V by 3 bases; bases with no gene match: 8. The CDR3 DNA reads as TGCGCCAGCAGCCACGGGGACAGCTCCTTCTCCTACGAGCAGTACTTC. Its protein product is CASSHGDSSFSYEQYF.

The rearrangement joins TRBV20-1 to TRBJ2-5, with a weak D call TRBD1 (6 bases). Trimming stripped 6 bases from V and 0 bases from J, with 14 bases between. Germline V lookup: CDR1 DFQATT, CDR2 SNEGSKA (reference sequence). The CDR3 totals 14 residues. CDR3 coding DNA: TGCAGTGCCCAGGGGCCTCCGTACCAAGAGACCCAGTACTTC. It yields the protein CSAQGPPYQETQYF.

The CDR3 DNA sequence: TGTGCCAGCAGTGCCTTTCTCTTAGGGGTGGAGACCCAGTACTTC. Translation gives CASSAFLLGVETQYF. V usage is TRBV25-1 and J usage is TRBJ2-5, with D perhaps TRBD1 (5 bases). This CDR3 comprises 15 residues. The germline CDR1 and CDR2 sequences are MGHDK and SYGVNS. Trimming took 4 bases from V and 5 from J, leaving 17 bases between them.

The chain joins TRBV24-1 to TRBJ2-7; D is unclear. Germline V lookup: CDR1 KGHDR, CDR2 SFDVKD. This CDR3 contains 12 residues. With 5 bases removed from V and 2 bases from J, the gap between germline ends came to 6 bases. The DNA for the CDR3 is TGTGCCACCAGTGCCGACGCCTACGAGCAGTACTTC. Amino acid sequence: CATSADAYEQYF.

This clonotype was recorded a few times. The chain carries TRBV7-2 and TRBJ1-3, with D perhaps matching TRBD1 (6 bases). The CDR3 totals 15 residues. Trimming shortened V by 3 bases and J by 0 bases, and 9 bases separated the two germline ends. Germline V gives CDR1 SGHTA, CDR2 FQGNSA. This CDR3 reads CASSFRTASGNTIYF. Here the CDR3 DNA reads TGTGCCAGCAGCTTCCGGACAGCCTCTGGAAACACCATATATTTT.

This clonotype was recorded at least ten times. The chain is built from TRBV12-3 or TRBV12-4 and TRBJ2-5, with TRBD2 identical over 11 bases. CDR3 length: 16 amino acids. V dropped 3 bases and J dropped 5; count of bases not matched to a gene: 8. CDR3 protein: CASSFRSGGAWETQYF. The CDR3 DNA is TGTGCCAGCAGTTTTCGTAGCGGGGGGGCCTGGGAGACCCAGTACTTC.

This clonotype appeared a few times. V and J are TRBV4-3 and TRBJ2-3, with D possibly matching TRBD1 (6 bases). CDR3 length: 14 residues. Between the trimmed V and J ends, which lost 1 base and 3 bases, there was a span of 8 bases. Per the germline V gene, CDR1 is LGHNA and CDR2 is YSLEER. This CDR3 is CASSQARGTDTQYF. The DNA of the CDR3 is TGCGCCAGCAGCCAAGCCAGGGGAACAGATACGCAGTATTTT.

In this sample, this clonotype turned up a few times. The chain uses TRBV5-1 and TRBJ1-1, with TRBD1 matching over 8 bases. The CDR3 totals 14 residues. The junction had 4 bases not matched to a gene; V was cut back by 2 bases and J by 4 bases. In germline, CDR1 is SGHRS, CDR2 YFSETQ. The CDR3 region has the DNA TGCGCCAGCAGCTTATCGGGACAGGTCACTGAAGCTTTCTTT. This codes for CASSLSGQVTEAFF.

This clonotype has at least ten counts. The chain recombines TRBV29-1 with TRBJ2-5; 7 nucleotides agree with TRBD1. After removal of 7 bases from V and 4 bases from J, the junction contained 6 bases not matched to a gene. Germline CDR1 SQVTM, CDR2 ANQGSEA. The CDR3 is 12 amino acids. The CDR3 sequence is CSGRQGGETQYF. The CDR3 DNA reads as TGCAGCGGCAGACAGGGCGGAGAGACCCAGTACTTC.